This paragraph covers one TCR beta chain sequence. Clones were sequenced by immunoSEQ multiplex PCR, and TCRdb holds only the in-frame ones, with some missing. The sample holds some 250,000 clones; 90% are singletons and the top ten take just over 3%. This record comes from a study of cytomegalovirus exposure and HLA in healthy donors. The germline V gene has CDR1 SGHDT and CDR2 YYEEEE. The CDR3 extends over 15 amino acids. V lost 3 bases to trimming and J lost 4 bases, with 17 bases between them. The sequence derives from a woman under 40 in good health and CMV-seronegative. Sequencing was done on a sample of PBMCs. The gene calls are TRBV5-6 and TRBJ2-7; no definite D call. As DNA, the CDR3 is TGTGCCAGCAGCTCCCCCAGTCTAGTAGTATACGAGCAGTACTTC. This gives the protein CASSSPSLVVYEQYF.